A single sample gave rise to the 22 T cell receptor beta chains below, sequenced in a study of OX40 agonist ivuxolimab in advanced cancers. Only in-frame clones appear in the TCRdb table, and some are missing; sequencing was by immunoSEQ multiplex PCR. The sample consists of more than 60,000 clones, more than 90% of them appearing once. Source: CD4+ or CD8+ T cells sorted from blood, taken in a trial of the OX40 agonist ivuxolimab. Receptors were obtained from an adult with an advanced solid tumor such as melanoma, head and neck, liver or kidney cancer.

CDR3 coding DNA: TGTGCCAGCAGCATTTTCGGGACAGGGTATGTTAGTGGCACTGAAGCTTTCTTT. This codes for CASSIFGTGYVSGTEAFF. The chain employs TRBV21-1 and TRBJ1-1; the DNA was not used to check the table's D call, TRBD1. TRBV21-1 is reported as a pseudogene. The CDR3 consists of 18 residues.

V gene TRBV11-2 combines with J gene TRBJ2-7; 7 nucleotides line up with TRBD1. This CDR3 has 15 residues. V lost 1 base, J lost 0 bases, and 3 bases stayed unmatched. The germline V gene encodes CDR1 SGHAT and CDR2 FQNNGV. For the CDR3, the DNA is TGTGCCAGCAGCTTAGCCGGGACAGTCTCCTACGAGCAGTACTTC. Translated: CASSLAGTVSYEQYF.

The chain is built from TRBV2 and TRBJ2-7; D possibly corresponds to TRBD2 (6 bases). Trimming took off 3 bases at V and 6 bases at J, with 12 bases between the two ends. Germline V CDR1 and CDR2: SNHLY, FYNNEI. This CDR3 is 13 amino acids long. The CDR3 loop is CASSDGGTGEQYF. DNA for the CDR3: TGTGCCAGCAGTGATGGAGGGACGGGCGAGCAGTACTTC.

The chain recombines TRBV28 with TRBJ1-6, with D maybe TRBD1 (6 bases). V lost 5 bases, J lost 8 bases, and 13 bases lay in between. The CDR3 is made up of 14 amino acids. CDR1 is MDHEN, CDR2 SYDVKM, per germline. The CDR3 loop is CASSGRGNHSPLHF. The CDR3 bases are TGTGCCAGCAGTGGAAGGGGGAATCATTCACCCCTCCACTTT.

This clone was recorded once. The rearrangement links TRBV5-1 to TRBJ2-1; the match to TRBD2 covers 13 bases. This CDR3 is built from 16 residues. The V gene's germline CDR1 is SGHRS and CDR2 YFSETQ. V was pared by 4 bases and J by 7 bases, with 8 bases of the junction left unmatched. The CDR3, as DNA: TGCGCCAGCAGCCTCGCACTAGCGGGGGGGCGGAATGAGCAGTTCTTC. Translated: CASSLALAGGRNEQFF. The complete variable domain, with remaining parts taken from reference TRBV5-1 and TRBJ2-1, reads KAGVTQTPRYLIKTRGQQVTLSCSPISGHRSVSWYQQTPGQGLQFLFEYFSETQRNKGNFPGRFSGRQFSNSRSEMNVSTLELGDSALYLCASSLALAGGRNEQFFGPGTRLTVL.

The chain has TRBV19 and TRBJ1-1, with D possibly being TRBD1 (5 bases). The germline V gene encodes CDR1 LNHDA and CDR2 SQIVND (reference sequence). CDR3 length: 18 amino acids. Trimming stripped 6 bases from V and 0 bases from J, with 23 bases between. This CDR3 reads CASSIYRGLNLMNTEAFF. The CDR3 region has the DNA TGTGCCAGTAGCATATACCGGGGGTTAAACCTCATGAACACTGAAGCTTTCTTT.

This clone has just a few counts. V gene TRBV7-2 combines with J gene TRBJ2-2; the match to TRBD1 covers 7 bases. Germline assignment: CDR1 SGHTA and CDR2 FQGNSA. V was pared by 5 bases and J by 5 bases, with 11 bases of the junction left unmatched. This CDR3 contains 16 residues. As DNA, the CDR3 is TGTGCCAGCAGCCCCCGGGACATCAGGGGGACCGGGGAGCTGTTTTTT. Translation gives CASSPRDIRGTGELFF.

The J gene is TRBJ1-1, the V gene TRBV7-2; no definite D call. The CDR3 is 11 amino acids. Trimming removed 1 base at V and 10 bases at J, with 7 bases between. Per germline, CDR1 SGHTA and CDR2 FQGNSA. The DNA for the CDR3 is TGTGCCAGCAGCTTAGAAGTTTCAGCTTTCTTT. As protein: CASSLEVSAFF.

The J gene is TRBJ1-1, the V gene TRBV28; D remains ambiguous. Germline CDR1 MDHEN, CDR2 SYDVKM. The CDR3 runs 13 residues. The V and J ends lost 6 bases and 1 base respectively, with 9 bases between them. The CDR3 bases are TGTGCCAGCAGGGGGTCCCCGAACACTGAAGCTTTCTTT. Amino acids: CASRGSPNTEAFF.

On this clone itself: Its ends do not fully match the called genes, so a read error is possible. The sample holds other DNA sequences that translate to the same CDR3. The chain employs TRBV7-8 and TRBJ2-7; 12 bases align to TRBD2. The germline V gene has CDR1 SGHVS and CDR2 FQNEAQ. The CDR3 has 15 residues. As DNA, the CDR3 is TGTGCCAGCAGCCTCGGACTAGCGGGAAACTACGAGCAATACTTC. It is translated as CASSLGLAGNYEQYF. Based on the CDR3 plus reference TRBV7-8 and TRBJ2-7, the full variable domain is GAGVSQSPRYKVAKRGQDVALRCDPISGHVSLFWYQQALGQGPEFLTYFQNEAQLDKSGLPSDRFFAERPEGSVSTLKIQRTQQEDSAVYLCASSLGLAGNYEQYFGPGTRLTVT.

V and J are TRBV19 and TRBJ2-1; 10 nucleotides match TRBD2. The ends lost 2 bases at V and 0 bases at J; junction bases unmatched: 4. Germline CDR1 LNHDA, CDR2 SQIVND (reference sequence). The CDR3 runs 17 residues. CDR3 bases: TGTGCCAGTAGTATACCTAGCGGGAGTTCCTCCTACAATGAGCAGTTCTTC. The encoded protein is CASSIPSGSSSYNEQFF.

This chain links TRBV18 with TRBJ1-5; D is possibly TRBD1 (5 bases). Germline CDR1 is KGHSH and CDR2 is LQKENI. This CDR3 has 16 residues. V lost 2 bases, J lost 7 bases, and 18 bases lay in between. This chain's CDR3 is CASSPDTGRSGQPQHF. Here the CDR3 DNA reads TGTGCCAGCTCACCAGACACAGGTCGCTCAGGCCAGCCCCAGCATTTT.

The rearrangement links TRBV19 to TRBJ1-5; D unclear. The CDR3 runs to 17 residues. Germline CDR1 reads LNHDA; CDR2 reads SQIVND (reference sequence). The V gene lost 5 bases and the J gene lost 0 bases, with 17 bases spanning the gap. For the CDR3, the DNA is TGTGCCAGTAGTTTCCTTACAGCCCCTTATAGCAATCAGCCCCAGCATTTT. Protein sequence: CASSFLTAPYSNQPQHF.

The CDR3 region is CASSYSTSGAYEQYF. For the CDR3, the DNA is TGTGCCAGCAGTTACTCGACTAGCGGGGCCTACGAGCAGTACTTC. The chain links TRBV2 to TRBJ2-7; TRBD2 aligns across 11 bases. The CDR3 totals 15 residues. The ends lost 5 bases at V and 2 bases at J; junction bases unmatched: 5. CDR1 and CDR2 (germline): SNHLY, FYNNEI.

This sequence joins TRBV7-9 and TRBJ1-5; D not certain. The CDR3 has 12 amino acids. The germline CDR1 and CDR2 sequences are SEHNR and FQNEAQ (reference sequence). V lost 3 bases and J 10 bases, leaving 10 bases between the germline ends. CDR3 in DNA: TGTGCCAGCAGCTTCCTCGAAGGCCCCCAGCATTTT. Translated, it gives CASSFLEGPQHF.

The gene calls are TRBV6-5 and TRBJ2-5; TRBD1 might be the D (6 bases). CDR3 length: 15 residues. Trimming stripped 6 bases from V and 0 bases from J, with 14 bases between. Germline lookup yields CDR1 MNHEY and CDR2 SVGAGI. CDR3 region: CASRMQAGDQETQYF. The CDR3 DNA follows: TGTGCCAGCAGGATGCAAGCAGGGGACCAAGAGACCCAGTACTTC.

This sequence joins TRBV27 and TRBJ2-3, with 8 bases lining up with TRBD2. J lost 9 bases, V lost 5 bases, and 4 bases had no gene match. The CDR3 runs to 12 residues. The germline V gene encodes CDR1 MNHEY and CDR2 SMNVEV (reference sequence). In nucleotides, the CDR3 is TGTGCCAGCAGTCGGACGGGGGGGACGCAGTATTTT. It specifies CASSRTGGTQYF.

The rearrangement joins TRBV18 to TRBJ2-1, with D perhaps TRBD1 (5 bases). The ends were cut back, 2 bases at V and 1 base at J, with 9 bases in the middle. Germline CDR1 is KGHSH and CDR2 is LQKENI. The CDR3 is 15 amino acids. The CDR3 bases are TGTGCCAGCTCACCAGTGACAGATTCCTACAATGAGCAGTTCTTC. It specifies CASSPVTDSYNEQFF.

The rearrangement uses TRBV7-9 and TRBJ1-1, with a possible D match to TRBD1 (5 bases). The CDR3 is 11 residues long. Per germline, CDR1 SEHNR and CDR2 FQNEAQ (reference sequence). With 6 bases removed from V and 13 bases from J, the gap between germline ends came to 15 bases. The CDR3 region is CASSFTSRDFF. The CDR3 nucleotides read TGTGCCAGCAGTTTTACCAGCAGGGATTTCTTT.

The chain combines TRBV18 with TRBJ2-7, with a weak D call TRBD1 (6 bases). The V end lost 4 bases, the J end lost 7 bases, and 26 bases lay between the germline ends. CDR3 length: 17 amino acids. Germline V gene sequence: CDR1 KGHSH, CDR2 LQKENI. CDR3 nucleotide sequence: TGTGCCAGCTCACTCGACCAGTCCCCCACACAGGGTCTGGAGCAGTACTTC. Protein sequence: CASSLDQSPTQGLEQYF.

The chain uses TRBV27 and TRBJ1-1; 10 bases are shared with TRBD1. The germline gives CDR1 MNHEY, CDR2 SMNVEV (reference sequence). V shed 6 bases and J 11 bases; nucleotides not matched to a gene: 6. CDR3 size: 12 residues. The CDR3 protein is CASSPLTGGAFF. CDR3 nucleotides: TGTGCCAGCAGCCCCCTGACAGGGGGCGCTTTCTTT.

The chain has TRBV4-1 and TRBJ2-3; 10 bases fit TRBD2. The CDR3 spans 12 residues. Germline trimming cut 2 bases from V and 11 bases from J; bases unmatched to any gene: 1. Germline loops: CDR1 MGHRA, CDR2 YSYEKL. This CDR3 is CASSQQRGGQYF. The CDR3 DNA follows: TGCGCCAGCAGCCAACAGCGGGGGGGGCAGTATTTT.